This TCR beta chain was obtained from a study of T cells in Graves' hyperthyroidism and ophthalmopathy. This clonotype was picked up many times. Its specificity is unknown. Whole-study findings and limits: Most thyroid clonotypes with frequency above 0.001 were detected in blood.

Germline V CDR1 and CDR2: SNHLY, FYNNEI. V gave up 8 bases and J gave up 5 bases, with 15 bases separating them. This CDR3 is 13 amino acids long. Researchers amplified the TCR beta CDR3 regions from RNA transcripts. An initial round of RT-PCR targeting the TCR CDR3 relied on the HTBI primer set. Each CDR3 protein gets one entry after TCRdb re-called the multiplex PCR reads with MiXCR. Of more than 300,000 distinct CDR3 sequences listed, more than 12% are singletons. This receptor was taken from a woman in her 30s with Graves' ophthalmopathy. The material sequenced was blood. The rearrangement joins TRBV2 to TRBJ1-1, with D uncertain. This CDR3 is CASAGPSGTEAFF. For the CDR3, the DNA is TGTGCCAGCGCTGGCCCTTCTGGGACTGAAGCTTTCTTT.